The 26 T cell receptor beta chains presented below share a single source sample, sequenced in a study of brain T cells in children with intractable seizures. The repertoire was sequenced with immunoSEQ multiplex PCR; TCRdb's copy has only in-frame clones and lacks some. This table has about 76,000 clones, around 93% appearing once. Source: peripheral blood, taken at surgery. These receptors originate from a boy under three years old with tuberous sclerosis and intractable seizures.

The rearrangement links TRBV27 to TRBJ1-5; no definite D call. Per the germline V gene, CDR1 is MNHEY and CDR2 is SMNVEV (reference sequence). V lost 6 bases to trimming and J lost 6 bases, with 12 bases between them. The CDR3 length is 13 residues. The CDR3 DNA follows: TGTGCCAGCAGCCCAGAAGTAGGTCAGCCCCAGCATTTT. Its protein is CASSPEVGQPQHF.

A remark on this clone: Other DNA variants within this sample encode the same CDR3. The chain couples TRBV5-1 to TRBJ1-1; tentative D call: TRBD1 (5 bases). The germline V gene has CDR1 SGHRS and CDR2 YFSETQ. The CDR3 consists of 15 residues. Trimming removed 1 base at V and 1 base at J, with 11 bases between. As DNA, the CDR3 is TGCGCCAGCAGCTTGCAATTAGACAGGAACACTGAAGCTTTCTTT. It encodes CASSLQLDRNTEAFF.

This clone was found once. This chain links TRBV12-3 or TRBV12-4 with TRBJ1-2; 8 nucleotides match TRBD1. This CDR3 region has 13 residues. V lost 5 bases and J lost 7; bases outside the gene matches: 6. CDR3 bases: TGTGCCAGCAGTAAGACAGGGGTACGTGGCTACACCTTC. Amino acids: CASSKTGVRGYTF.

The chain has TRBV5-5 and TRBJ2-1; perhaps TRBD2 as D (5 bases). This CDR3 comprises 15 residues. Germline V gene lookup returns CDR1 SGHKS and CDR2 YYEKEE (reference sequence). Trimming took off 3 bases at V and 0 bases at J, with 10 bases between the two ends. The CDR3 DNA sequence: TGTGCCAGCAGCTCTAGTGGGAGCTCCTACAATGAGCAGTTCTTC. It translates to CASSSSGSSYNEQFF.

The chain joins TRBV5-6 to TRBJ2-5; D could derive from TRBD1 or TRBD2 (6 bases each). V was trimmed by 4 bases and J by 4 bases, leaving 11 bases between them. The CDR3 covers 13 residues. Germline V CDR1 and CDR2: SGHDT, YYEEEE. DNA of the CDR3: TGTGCCAGCAGCGGGAGGACAGTAGAGACCCAGTACTTC. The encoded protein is CASSGRTVETQYF.

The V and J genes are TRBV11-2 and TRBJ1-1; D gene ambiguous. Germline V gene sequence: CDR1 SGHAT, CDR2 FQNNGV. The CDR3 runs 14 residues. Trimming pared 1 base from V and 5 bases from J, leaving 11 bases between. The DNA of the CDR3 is TGTGCCAGCAGCTTAGTCTCCTCGGGGACTGAAGCTTTCTTT. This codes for CASSLVSSGTEAFF.

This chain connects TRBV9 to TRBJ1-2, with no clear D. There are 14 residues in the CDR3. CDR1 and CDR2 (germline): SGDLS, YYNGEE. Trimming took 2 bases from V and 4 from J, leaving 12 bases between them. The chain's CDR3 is CASSVSGGSYGYTF. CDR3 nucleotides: TGTGCCAGCAGCGTTTCGGGAGGAAGCTATGGCTACACCTTC.

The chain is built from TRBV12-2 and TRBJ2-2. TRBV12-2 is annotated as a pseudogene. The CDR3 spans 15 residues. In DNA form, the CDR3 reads TGTGCAAGTCGCTTAGCAAGGGACGGGGCCGGGGAGCTGTTTTTT. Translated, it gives CASRLARDGAGELFF.

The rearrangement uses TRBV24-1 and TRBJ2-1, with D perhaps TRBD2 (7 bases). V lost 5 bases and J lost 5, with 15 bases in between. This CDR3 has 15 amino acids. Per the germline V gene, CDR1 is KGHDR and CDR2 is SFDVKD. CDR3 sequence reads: CATSAGGGYHNEQFF. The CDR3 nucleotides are TGTGCCACCAGTGCTGGGGGGGGCTACCACAATGAGCAGTTCTTC.

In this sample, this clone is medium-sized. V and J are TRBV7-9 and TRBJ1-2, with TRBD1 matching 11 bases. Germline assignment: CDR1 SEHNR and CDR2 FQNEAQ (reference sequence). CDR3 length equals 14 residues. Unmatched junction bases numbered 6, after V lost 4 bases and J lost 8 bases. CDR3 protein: CASSSGQGAWGYTF. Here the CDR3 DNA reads TGTGCCAGCAGCTCTGGACAGGGGGCGTGGGGCTACACCTTC.

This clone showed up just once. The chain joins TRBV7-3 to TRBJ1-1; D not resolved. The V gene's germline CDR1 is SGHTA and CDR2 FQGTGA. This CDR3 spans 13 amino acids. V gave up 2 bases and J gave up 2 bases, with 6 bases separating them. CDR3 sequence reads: CASSLDRNTEAFF. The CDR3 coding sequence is TGTGCCAGCAGCTTAGATAGAAACACTGAAGCTTTCTTT.

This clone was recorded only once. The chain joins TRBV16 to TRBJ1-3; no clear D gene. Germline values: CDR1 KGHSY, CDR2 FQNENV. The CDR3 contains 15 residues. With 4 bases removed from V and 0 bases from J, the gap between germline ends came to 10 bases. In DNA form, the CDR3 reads TGTGCCAGCAGCCCTAGGCTCTACTCTGGAAACACCATATATTTT. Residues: CASSPRLYSGNTIYF.

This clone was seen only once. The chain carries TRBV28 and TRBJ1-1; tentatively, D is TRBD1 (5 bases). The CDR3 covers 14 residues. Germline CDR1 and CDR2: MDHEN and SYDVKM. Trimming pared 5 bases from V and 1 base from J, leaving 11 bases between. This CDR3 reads CASSLRRGNTEAFF. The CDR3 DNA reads TGTGCCAGCAGTCTAAGAAGGGGGAACACTGAAGCTTTCTTT.

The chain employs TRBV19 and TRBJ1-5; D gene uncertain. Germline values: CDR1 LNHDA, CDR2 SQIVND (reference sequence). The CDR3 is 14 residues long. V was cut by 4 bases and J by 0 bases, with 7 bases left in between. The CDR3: CASSNKYSNQPQHF. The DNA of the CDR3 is TGTGCCAGTAGTAACAAATATAGCAATCAGCCCCAGCATTTT.

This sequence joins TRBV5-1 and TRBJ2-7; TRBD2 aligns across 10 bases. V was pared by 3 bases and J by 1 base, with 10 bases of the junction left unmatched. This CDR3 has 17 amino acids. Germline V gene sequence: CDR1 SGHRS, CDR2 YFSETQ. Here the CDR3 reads CASSSSSGTSASYEQYF. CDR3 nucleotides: TGCGCCAGCAGCTCCTCTTCCGGGACTAGCGCGTCCTACGAGCAGTACTTC.

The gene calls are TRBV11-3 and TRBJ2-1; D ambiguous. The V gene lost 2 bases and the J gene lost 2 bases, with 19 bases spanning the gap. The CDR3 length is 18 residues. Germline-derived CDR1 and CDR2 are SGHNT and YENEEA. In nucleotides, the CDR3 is TGTGCCAGCAGCTTAAGTTTTGGGCCCAAGAGAACCTACAATGAGCAGTTCTTC. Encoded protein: CASSLSFGPKRTYNEQFF. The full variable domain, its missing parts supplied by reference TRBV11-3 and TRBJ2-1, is EAGVVQSPRYKIIEKKQPVAFWCNPISGHNTLYWYLQNLGQGPELLIRYENEEAVDDSQLPKDRFSAERLKGVDSTLKIQPAELGDSAVYLCASSLSFGPKRTYNEQFFGPGTRLTVL.

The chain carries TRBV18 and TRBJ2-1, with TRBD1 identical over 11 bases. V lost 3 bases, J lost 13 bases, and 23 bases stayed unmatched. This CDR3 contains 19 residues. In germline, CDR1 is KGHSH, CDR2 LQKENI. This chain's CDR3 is CASSPVLPMDRGQEGLQFF. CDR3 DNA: TGTGCCAGCTCACCGGTACTTCCCATGGACAGGGGGCAAGAGGGCCTCCAGTTCTTC.

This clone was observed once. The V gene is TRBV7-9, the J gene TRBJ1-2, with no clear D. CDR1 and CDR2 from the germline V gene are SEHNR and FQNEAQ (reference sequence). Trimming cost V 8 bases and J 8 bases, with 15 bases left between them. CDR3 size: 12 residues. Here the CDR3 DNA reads TGTGCCAGCTCCCGGTCCCCTTGGGGCTACACCTTC. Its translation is CASSRSPWGYTF.

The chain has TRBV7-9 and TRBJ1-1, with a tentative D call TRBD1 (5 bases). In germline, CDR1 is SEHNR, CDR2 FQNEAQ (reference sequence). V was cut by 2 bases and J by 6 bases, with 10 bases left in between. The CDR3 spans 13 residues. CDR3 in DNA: TGTGCCAGCAGCTTACCAGGGATGTCTGAAGCTTTCTTT. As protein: CASSLPGMSEAFF.

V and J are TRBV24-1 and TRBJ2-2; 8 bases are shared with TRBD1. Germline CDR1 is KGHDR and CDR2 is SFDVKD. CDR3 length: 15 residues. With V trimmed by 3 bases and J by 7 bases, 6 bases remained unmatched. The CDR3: CATSDPGQGGGELFF. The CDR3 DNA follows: TGTGCCACCAGTGATCCCGGACAGGGCGGCGGGGAGCTGTTTTTT.

CDR3 loop: CASSAMTGGSRTIYF. DNA for the CDR3: TGTGCCAGCAGCGCCATGACAGGGGGCTCGCGCACCATATATTTT. The chain links TRBV7-9 to TRBJ1-3, with TRBD1 matching over 10 bases. J lost 9 bases, V lost 5 bases, and 10 bases had no gene match. There are 15 residues in the CDR3. Germline lookup yields CDR1 SEHNR and CDR2 FQNEAQ (reference sequence). The full variable domain, rest sourced from reference TRBV7-9 and TRBJ1-3, is DTGVSQNPRHKITKRGQNVTFRCDPISEHNRLYWYRQTLGQGPEFLTYFQNEAQLEKSRLLSDRFSAERPKGSFSTLEIQRTEQGDSAMYLCASSAMTGGSRTIYFGEGSWLTVV.

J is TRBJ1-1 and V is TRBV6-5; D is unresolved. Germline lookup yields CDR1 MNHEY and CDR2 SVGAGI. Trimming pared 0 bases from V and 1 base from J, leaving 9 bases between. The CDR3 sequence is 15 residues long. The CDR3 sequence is CASSYSWQANTEAFF. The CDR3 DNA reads TGTGCCAGCAGTTACTCGTGGCAGGCGAACACTGAAGCTTTCTTT.

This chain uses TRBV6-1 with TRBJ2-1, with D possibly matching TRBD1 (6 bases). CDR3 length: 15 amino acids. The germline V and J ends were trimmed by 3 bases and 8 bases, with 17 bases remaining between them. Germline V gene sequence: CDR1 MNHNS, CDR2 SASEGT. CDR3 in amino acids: CASSEVQGQRDEQFF. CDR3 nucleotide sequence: TGTGCCAGCAGTGAGGTACAGGGTCAGAGGGATGAGCAGTTCTTC.

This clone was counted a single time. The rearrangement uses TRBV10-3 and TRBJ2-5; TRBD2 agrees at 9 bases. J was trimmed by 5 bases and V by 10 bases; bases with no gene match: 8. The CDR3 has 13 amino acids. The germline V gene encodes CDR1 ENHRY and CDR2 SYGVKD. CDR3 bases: TGTGCCACTAGCGGGGAGTTCCAGGAGACCCAGTACTTC. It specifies CATSGEFQETQYF.

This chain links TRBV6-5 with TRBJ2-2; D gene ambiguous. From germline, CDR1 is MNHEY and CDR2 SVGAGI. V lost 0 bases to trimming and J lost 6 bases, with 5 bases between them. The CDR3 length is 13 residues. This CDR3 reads CASSYSRPGELFF. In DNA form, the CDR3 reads TGTGCCAGCAGTTACTCAAGGCCCGGGGAGCTGTTTTTT.

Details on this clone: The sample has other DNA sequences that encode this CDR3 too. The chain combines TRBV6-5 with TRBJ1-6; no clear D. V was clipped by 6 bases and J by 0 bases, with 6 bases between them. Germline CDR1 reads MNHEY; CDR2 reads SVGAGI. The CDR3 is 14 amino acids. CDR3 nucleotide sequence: TGTGCCAGCAGGAGGAGCTCCTATAATTCACCCCTCCACTTT. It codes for CASRRSSYNSPLHF.